Presented here are 20 T cell receptor beta chains from one specimen sequenced in a study of cytomegalovirus exposure and HLA in healthy donors (dated by TCRdb to 2015 to 2018). The library was generated by the immunoSEQ multiplex PCR assay. A mixture of 60 forward primers for TCR Vbeta segments and 13 reverse primers for TCR Jbeta segments was used in the multiplex PCR. The table was pulled from immuneACCESS by TCRdb, which kept in-frame rearrangements only. Such tables lose some clones; where checked, under half of the loss comes from unresolved V genes, and the rest has no known cause. Counted in this sample were roughly 130,000 clones; over 70% of them appeared once. Jointly, the top ten make up 2.6% of the sample. The sequencing sample was made of PBMCs. Receptors originate from a woman aged 55-75 years in good health and CMV-seropositive.

CDR3 sequence (DNA): TGTGCCAGCAGCCTGACAGGGGGGAACACTGAAGCTTTCTTT. Its protein product is CASSLTGGNTEAFF. The chain employs TRBV25-1 and TRBJ1-1; 9 bases line up with TRBD1. This CDR3 has 14 residues. Trimming cost V 6 bases and J 1 base; bases outside gene matches: 3. CDR1 is MGHDK, CDR2 SYGVNS, per germline.

The rearrangement links TRBV5-1 to TRBJ2-1; D is possibly TRBD1 (5 bases). Germline CDR1 SGHRS, CDR2 YFSETQ. V was trimmed by 4 bases and J by 3 bases, leaving 8 bases between them. The CDR3 length is 13 residues. CDR3: CASSHDSYNEQFF. As DNA, the CDR3 is TGCGCCAGCAGCCACGACAGCTACAATGAGCAGTTCTTC.

This clone is a singleton in its sample. V and J are TRBV25-1 and TRBJ2-1, with a weak D call TRBD2 (5 bases). Germline CDR1 and CDR2: MGHDK and SYGVNS. V lost 7 bases and J lost 2, with 15 bases in between. This CDR3 is built from 15 residues. DNA for the CDR3: TGTGCCAGCAACCCCCTAGAGGGTACCTACAATGAGCAGTTCTTC. Protein: CASNPLEGTYNEQFF.

The chain uses TRBV29-1 and TRBJ1-2; D not certain. The CDR3 has 16 amino acids. The germline V gene has CDR1 SQVTM and CDR2 ANQGSEA. The V end lost 3 bases, the J end lost 3 bases, and 20 bases lay between the germline ends. The CDR3 spells CSVDDTSGPGDYGYTF. The DNA of the CDR3 is TGCAGCGTTGATGATACCTCCGGACCCGGGGACTATGGCTACACCTTC.

The CDR3 spells CASSARGQLTQADYGYTF. The CDR3 DNA sequence: TGTGCCAGCAGCGCCCGGGGACAGTTAACCCAGGCGGACTATGGCTACACCTTC. V gene TRBV9 combines with J gene TRBJ1-2; TRBD1 matches 7 bases. The J segment lost 3 bases and the V segment lost 3 bases, leaving 17 bases of the junction unmatched. The CDR3 sequence is 18 residues long. The germline V gene encodes CDR1 SGDLS and CDR2 YYNGEE.

The V gene is TRBV10-2, the J gene TRBJ1-4; 7 nucleotides align to TRBD1. The CDR3 length is 14 residues. The germline V gene has CDR1 WSHSY and CDR2 SAAADI. Germline trimming cut 7 bases from V and 5 bases from J; bases unmatched to any gene: 7. The CDR3 coding sequence is TGCGCCAGCACGGACAGGCGAGTAAATGAAAAACTGTTTTTT. Protein product: CASTDRRVNEKLFF.

This chain connects TRBV5-5 to TRBJ1-1, with 10 bases aligning to TRBD1. The CDR3 consists of 14 residues. Unmatched junction bases numbered 4, after V lost 0 bases and J lost 8 bases. The germline V gene encodes CDR1 SGHKS and CDR2 YYEKEE (reference sequence). As DNA, the CDR3 is TGTGCCAGCAGCTTGGGGACAGGGGGGGAGGAAGCTTTCTTT. Translating it yields CASSLGTGGEEAFF.

This clone was seen a handful of times. This chain joins TRBV6-5 and TRBJ1-6; TRBD1 matches at 7 bases. This CDR3 region has 14 residues. CDR1 MNHEY and CDR2 SVGAGI come from the germline V gene. V lost 5 bases, J lost 10 bases, and 8 bases stayed unmatched. The CDR3 DNA sequence: TGTGCCAGCAGTGACTGGACAGGCTGGTCACCCCTCCACTTT. It codes for CASSDWTGWSPLHF.

This sequence joins TRBV27 and TRBJ2-5; D is possibly TRBD2 (7 bases). Between the trimmed V and J ends, which lost 2 bases and 7 bases, there was a span of 14 bases. Germline lookup yields CDR1 MNHEY and CDR2 SMNVEV (reference sequence). The CDR3 runs to 14 residues. The CDR3, as DNA: TGTGCCAGCAGTTTAAGGGGGGGCGCTGGGACCCAGTACTTC. Amino acids: CASSLRGGAGTQYF.

This chain connects TRBV27 to TRBJ2-7; 7 bases are shared with TRBD1. Germline-derived CDR1 and CDR2 are MNHEY and SMNVEV (reference sequence). V shed 4 bases and J 4 bases; nucleotides not matched to a gene: 10. The length of the CDR3 is 15 residues. The chain's CDR3 is CASSSPGTDIYEQYF. For the CDR3, the DNA is TGTGCCAGCAGTTCCCCCGGGACAGATATATACGAGCAGTACTTC.

The rearrangement joins TRBV4-1 to TRBJ1-5, with 8 bases identical to TRBD1. The V and J ends lost 2 bases and 10 bases, in that order; junction bases with no gene match: 22. The germline CDR1 and CDR2 sequences are MGHRA and YSYEKL. The CDR3 loop spans 19 amino acids. CDR3 residues: CASSQFGGQGGLVGLPQHF. CDR3 DNA: TGCGCCAGCAGCCAATTTGGTGGACAGGGCGGGTTAGTAGGGCTCCCCCAGCATTTT.

The gene calls are TRBV27 and TRBJ2-5; 8 bases map to TRBD1. Germline CDR1 reads MNHEY; CDR2 reads SMNVEV (reference sequence). V shed 5 bases, J shed 2 bases, and the junction held 10 bases outside the gene matches. The CDR3 length is 16 residues. CDR3 bases: TGTGCCAGCAGTGGAGCAGGGGGCTCACTACAAGAGACCCAGTACTTC. As protein: CASSGAGGSLQETQYF.

In DNA form, the CDR3 reads TGTGCCACCGGACAGAATTCACCCCTCCACTTT. It encodes CATGQNSPLHF. The genes are TRBV19 and TRBJ1-6, with D perhaps TRBD1 (6 bases). The germline V gene encodes CDR1 LNHDA and CDR2 SQIVND (reference sequence). The CDR3 is made up of 11 amino acids. The V end lost 10 bases, the J end lost 7 bases, and 8 bases lay between the germline ends. The variable domain in full, with the rest retrieved from reference TRBV19 and TRBJ1-6, is DGGITQSPKYLFRKEGQNVTLSCEQNLNHDAMYWYRQDPGQGLRLIYYSQIVNDFQKGDIAEGYSVSREKKESFPLTVTSAQKNPTAFYLCATGQNSPLHFGNGTRLTVT.

A few counts support this clone. The chain recombines TRBV5-1 with TRBJ1-2; D remains ambiguous. This CDR3 has 15 amino acids. Germline values: CDR1 SGHRS, CDR2 YFSETQ. With 3 bases removed from V and 3 bases from J, the gap between germline ends came to 15 bases. The CDR3 bases are TGCGCCAGCAGCTGGAGAGGCGAAAACGACTATGGCTACACCTTC. This encodes CASSWRGENDYGYTF.

The chain carries TRBV7-3 and TRBJ1-5; D gene ambiguous. CDR1 SGHTA and CDR2 FQGTGA come from the germline V gene. The CDR3 spans 12 residues. Deletions cut 5 bases from V and 7 bases from J, with 9 bases between. CDR3 loop: CASSQADQPQHF. In DNA form, the CDR3 reads TGTGCCAGCAGCCAGGCCGACCAGCCCCAGCATTTT.

The chain recombines TRBV15 with TRBJ2-4; 8 positions match TRBD2. V was pared by 0 bases and J by 3 bases, with 1 base of the junction left unmatched. CDR3 length equals 15 residues. Looked up from germline, CDR1 is LNHNV and CDR2 is YYDKDF (reference sequence). CDR3 sequence reads: CATSRDREGKNIQYF. The CDR3 nucleotides read TGTGCCACCAGCAGAGATCGGGAGGGCAAAAACATTCAGTACTTC.

This rearrangement joins TRBV5-1 to TRBJ2-5; TRBD1 might be the D (5 bases). Trimming stripped 0 bases from V and 7 bases from J, with 10 bases between. CDR1 SGHRS and CDR2 YFSETQ come from the germline V gene. This CDR3 is built from 13 residues. CDR3 in DNA: TGCGCCAGCAGCTTGGGTGACAGTGGGACCCAGTACTTC. It translates to CASSLGDSGTQYF.

This CDR3 reads CASSRARQGMSGQYF. As DNA, the CDR3 is TGCGCCAGCAGCCGCGCGAGACAGGGGATGTCAGGGCAGTACTTC. The chain combines TRBV4-1 with TRBJ2-7; 8 bases agree with TRBD1. The CDR3 is 15 residues long. V lost 4 bases to trimming and J lost 9 bases; unmatched junction nucleotides: 14. Per germline, CDR1 MGHRA and CDR2 YSYEKL.

The rearrangement joins TRBV7-3 to TRBJ2-3, with a tentative D call TRBD1 (6 bases). CDR1 and CDR2 (germline): SGHTA, FQGTGA. V was pared by 2 bases and J by 4 bases, with 10 bases between. The CDR3 covers 14 residues. This CDR3 reads CASSLGGYADTQYF. As DNA, the CDR3 is TGTGCCAGCAGCTTAGGGGGCTATGCAGATACGCAGTATTTT.

The J gene is TRBJ2-2, the V gene TRBV6-6; D is unresolved. The CDR3 consists of 15 residues. The V gene's germline CDR1 is MNHNY and CDR2 SVGAGI (reference sequence). V was trimmed by 6 bases and J by 0 bases, leaving 11 bases between them. The CDR3, as DNA: TGTGCCAGCAGGGAGAGAGTTTCGAACACCGGGGAGCTGTTTTTT. This codes for CASRERVSNTGELFF.